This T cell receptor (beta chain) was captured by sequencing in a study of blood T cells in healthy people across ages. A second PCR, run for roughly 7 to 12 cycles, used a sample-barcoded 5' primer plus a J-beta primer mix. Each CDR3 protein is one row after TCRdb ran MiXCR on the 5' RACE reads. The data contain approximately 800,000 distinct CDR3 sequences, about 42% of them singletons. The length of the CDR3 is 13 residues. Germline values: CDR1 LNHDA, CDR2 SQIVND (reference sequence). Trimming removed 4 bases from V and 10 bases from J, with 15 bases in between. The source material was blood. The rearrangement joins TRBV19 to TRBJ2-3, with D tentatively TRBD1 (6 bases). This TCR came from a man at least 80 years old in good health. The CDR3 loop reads CASSTSTEGAQYF. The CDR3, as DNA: TGTGCCAGTAGTACCTCTACTGAGGGGGCGCAGTATTTT.